This T cell receptor (beta chain) derives from a study of beta chain features in type 1 diabetes listed by TCRdb under 2018. Study-level background: Mean age, gender distribution, total cell number and subset yield did not differ between patients and healthy donors. Regulatory and stem cell-like memory subsets were isolated from only 8 patients and roughly eight healthy donors, whereas naive and central memory subsets came from all 30 or so donors. Across all samples, approximately 100 million sorted cells were examined, and cell number per subset correlated strongly with RNA yield. In the study, recently diagnosed type 1 diabetes patients and matched healthy donors were compared on the TCRB repertoires of their sorted circulating CD4+ T cell subsets. Points the paper makes about the study in general: Because small numbers of individuals were included in the HLA sub-analyses, any influence of HLA type on TCRB rearrangement was left unresolved. Type 1 diabetes patients showed a moderate but significant shortening of TCRB CDR3 length in all four CD4+ subsets. Fewer insertions and more nucleotide deletions at VDJ recombination sites were observed in patients with type 1 diabetes, implying thymic rearrangement abnormalities. Because cDNA rather than genomic DNA was sequenced, highly expressing activated cells could have been over-represented, although no difference in activation and CD3 levels was found between groups. Shorter templates might have been favored by PCR, but patient and control samples were amplified and corrected together, so both groups would have been affected equally by any skew. Naive, central memory and regulatory TCRB repertoires appeared to be more similar among patients than among healthy donors.

This clone was seen just once. Its antigen specificity is not known. Base qualities were left out, and no much larger clone turns up one base away. The High Capacity cDNA Reverse Transcription Kit was used to reverse transcribe all of the isolated RNA, meaning that expressed TCRB transcripts were what got sequenced. Naive, central memory and regulatory T cell samples underwent deep immunoSEQ sequencing, averaging about 3.57 million total reads per sample. After sorted cells were lysed in RLT buffer, RNA was extracted with DNase-treated RNeasy Micro or Mini kits, with the choice depending on cell number. Each cell subset was processed on its own to prevent cross-contamination, while patient and healthy donor samples were processed together. Using the immunoSEQ multiplex PCR, TCRB sequences were amplified from cDNA into 87-bp fragments spanning the CDR3 region. Sequencing of the amplicons was performed on the Illumina HiSeq platform. Turning to the authors' computational methods: Synthetic template baselines were used to correct PCR bias computationally, reads within Hamming distance 2 were collapsed together, and singletons that could not be merged were discarded. Reads were aligned against IMGT so that V, D and J genes, CDR3 length and insertions or deletions at six rearrangement sites could be assigned. Within each subset, clonotype counts were normalized to sorted cell number, after which true diversity and Gini coefficients were computed with the tcR R package. Repertoire sharing was quantified using the overlap coefficient calculated on TCRB nucleotide sequences. Out-of-frame TCRB sequences from naive cells were analyzed to stand in for the pre-selection repertoire. Imported from immuneACCESS, the table was reduced by TCRdb to in-frame sequences with V and J called. These copies leave out some clones; in studies compared against another copy, an unresolved V gene accounts for under half, and the cause of the remainder is not known. That table gives V, J and clone size, and the DNA gave D and trimming. This sample holds around 430,000 clones; 25% to 35% were observed only once. The top ten hold about 0.065% of the sample.

Each donor gave one peripheral blood draw, averaging approximately 0.12 L, which was collected into heparinised tubes. A BD FACSAria II was used to sort naive, central memory, regulatory and stem cell-like memory CD4+ T cells with a panel that included CD45RO, CCR7, CD25, CD127, CD95 and CD27. Purity was above 95% for every sorted population. PBMCs were isolated immediately by Lymphoprep density gradient centrifugation and stained directly without culture. Samples were stained and sorted in pairs, with one healthy donor and one patient per experiment, so that batch effects were minimized. The sample consisted of naive CD4+ T cells from blood. Reading the label with the study, this specimen's cell subset or site is: true naive CD4+ T cells. The source of this sequence is a man aged 18 to 30 in good health.

In nucleotide form, the sequence is TGTGCCAGCAGTGAGGTAGCGGGAGCCCCCTACAATGAGCAGTTCTTC. Its product reads: CASSEVAGAPYNEQFF. The chain couples TRBV2 to TRBJ2-1, with 9 bases aligning to TRBD2. The CDR3 has 16 amino acids, counting the end cysteine and phenylalanine. The read is trimmed to its CDR3 DNA, 48 bases read in frame from base 1. Ends trimmed: V by 3 bases, J by 2 bases; bases unmatched to a gene: 5. The germline V gene sets CDR1 to SNHLY and CDR2 to FYNNEI.